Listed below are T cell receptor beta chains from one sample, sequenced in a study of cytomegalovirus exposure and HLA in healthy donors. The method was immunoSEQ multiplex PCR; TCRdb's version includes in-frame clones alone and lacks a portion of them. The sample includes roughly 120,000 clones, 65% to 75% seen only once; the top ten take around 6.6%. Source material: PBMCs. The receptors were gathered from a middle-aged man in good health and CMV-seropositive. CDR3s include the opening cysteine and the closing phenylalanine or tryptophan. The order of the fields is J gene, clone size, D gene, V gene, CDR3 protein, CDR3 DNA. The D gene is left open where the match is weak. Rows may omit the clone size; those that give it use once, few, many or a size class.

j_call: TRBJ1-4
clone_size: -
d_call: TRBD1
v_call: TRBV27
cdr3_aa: CASSPFRQGGEKLFF
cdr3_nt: TGTGCCAGCAGCCCCTTCCGACAGGGTGGGGAAAAACTGTTTTTT

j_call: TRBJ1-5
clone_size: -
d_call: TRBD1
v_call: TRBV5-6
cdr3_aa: CASSFYITGDQPQHF
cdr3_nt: TGTGCCAGCAGCTTTTATATTACAGGGGATCAGCCCCAGCATTTT

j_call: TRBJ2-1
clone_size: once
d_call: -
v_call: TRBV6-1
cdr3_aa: CASSDRVNEQFF
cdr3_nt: TGTGCCAGCAGTGACAGGGTCAATGAGCAGTTCTTC

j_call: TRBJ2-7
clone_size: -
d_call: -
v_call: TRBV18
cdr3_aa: CASSPTGGYEQYF
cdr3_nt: TGTGCCAGCTCACCGACCGGGGGCTACGAGCAGTACTTC

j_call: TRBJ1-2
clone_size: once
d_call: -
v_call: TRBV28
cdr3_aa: CASSAGGVGSGYTF
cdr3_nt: TGTGCCAGCAGTGCCGGGGGGGTCGGGAGCGGCTACACCTTC

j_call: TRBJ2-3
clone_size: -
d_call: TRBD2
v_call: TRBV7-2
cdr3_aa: CASSLGGTSGTDTQYF
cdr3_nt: TGTGCCAGCAGCTTAGGTGGGACTAGCGGCACAGATACGCAGTATTTT

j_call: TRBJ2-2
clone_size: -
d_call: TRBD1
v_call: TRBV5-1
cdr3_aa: CASSGGQLNTGELFF
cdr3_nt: TGCGCCAGCAGCGGGGGACAGTTGAACACCGGGGAGCTGTTTTTT

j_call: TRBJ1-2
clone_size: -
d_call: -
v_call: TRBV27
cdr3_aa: CASSPTGMYGYTF
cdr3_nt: TGTGCCAGCAGTCCCACGGGGATGTATGGCTACACCTTC

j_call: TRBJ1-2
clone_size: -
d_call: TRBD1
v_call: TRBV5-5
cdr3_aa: CASSLAAGGHTNYGYTF
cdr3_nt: TGTGCCAGCAGCTTGGCCGCAGGGGGCCACACTAACTATGGCTACACCTTC

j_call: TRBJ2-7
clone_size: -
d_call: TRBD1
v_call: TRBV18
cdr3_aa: CASSPRDRPYEQYF
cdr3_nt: TGTGCCAGCTCACCACGGGACAGACCCTACGAGCAGTACTTC

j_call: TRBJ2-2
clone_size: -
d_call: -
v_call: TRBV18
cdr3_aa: CASSPGTPNTGELFF
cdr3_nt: TGTGCCAGCTCACCCGGGACACCGAACACCGGGGAGCTGTTTTTT

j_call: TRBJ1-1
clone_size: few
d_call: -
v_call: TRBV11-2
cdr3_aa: CASTLAGDSFAEAFF
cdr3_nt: TGTGCCAGCACTCTCGCGGGGGACTCATTCGCTGAAGCTTTCTTT

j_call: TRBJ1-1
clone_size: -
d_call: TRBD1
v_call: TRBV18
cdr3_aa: CASSPTGGLSYEAFF
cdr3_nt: TGTGCCAGCTCACCAACAGGGGGCCTTTCATATGAAGCTTTCTTT

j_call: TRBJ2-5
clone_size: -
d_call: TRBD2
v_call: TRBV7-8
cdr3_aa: CASSSPGPGLAAQETQYF
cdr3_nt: TGTGCCAGCAGCTCCCCCGGGCCCGGACTAGCGGCACAAGAGACCCAGTACTTC

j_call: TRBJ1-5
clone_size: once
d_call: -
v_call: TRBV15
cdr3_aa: CATSPGRANQPQHF
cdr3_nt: TGTGCCACCAGCCCAGGGAGGGCCAATCAGCCCCAGCATTTT

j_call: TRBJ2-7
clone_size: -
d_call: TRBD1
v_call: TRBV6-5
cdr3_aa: CASSTGQGTYEQYF
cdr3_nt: TGTGCCAGCAGTACCGGACAGGGGACCTACGAGCAGTACTTC

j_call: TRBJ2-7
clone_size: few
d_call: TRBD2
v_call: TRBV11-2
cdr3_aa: CASSPLAGWGEQYF
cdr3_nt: TGTGCCAGCAGCCCCCTAGCGGGATGGGGCGAGCAGTACTTC

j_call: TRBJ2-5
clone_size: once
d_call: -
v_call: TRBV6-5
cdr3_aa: CASSYLRGREQYF
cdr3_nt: TGTGCCAGCAGTTATCTTCGGGGGAGAGAGCAGTACTTC

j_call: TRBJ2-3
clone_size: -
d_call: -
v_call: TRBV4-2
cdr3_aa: CASSQSTRGTDTQYF
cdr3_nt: TGTGCCAGCAGCCAATCGACCCGGGGGACAGATACGCAGTATTTT

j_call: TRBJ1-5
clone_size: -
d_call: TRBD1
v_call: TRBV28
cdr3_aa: CASSLQGANFYQPQHF
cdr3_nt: TGTGCCAGCAGTTTACAGGGGGCGAATTTTTATCAGCCCCAGCATTTT

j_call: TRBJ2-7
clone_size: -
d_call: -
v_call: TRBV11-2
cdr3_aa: CASSLVLRVYEQYF
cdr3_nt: TGTGCCAGCAGCTTAGTTCTCAGGGTCTACGAGCAGTACTTC

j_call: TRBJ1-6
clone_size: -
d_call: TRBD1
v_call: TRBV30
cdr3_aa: CAWDRASSPLHF
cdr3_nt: TGTGCCTGGGACAGGGCGAGTTCACCCCTCCACTTT

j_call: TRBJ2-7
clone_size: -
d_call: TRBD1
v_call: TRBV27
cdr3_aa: CASSGRTGSKGTYEQYF
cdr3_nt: TGTGCCAGCAGTGGCCGGACAGGGAGTAAAGGAACCTACGAGCAGTACTTC